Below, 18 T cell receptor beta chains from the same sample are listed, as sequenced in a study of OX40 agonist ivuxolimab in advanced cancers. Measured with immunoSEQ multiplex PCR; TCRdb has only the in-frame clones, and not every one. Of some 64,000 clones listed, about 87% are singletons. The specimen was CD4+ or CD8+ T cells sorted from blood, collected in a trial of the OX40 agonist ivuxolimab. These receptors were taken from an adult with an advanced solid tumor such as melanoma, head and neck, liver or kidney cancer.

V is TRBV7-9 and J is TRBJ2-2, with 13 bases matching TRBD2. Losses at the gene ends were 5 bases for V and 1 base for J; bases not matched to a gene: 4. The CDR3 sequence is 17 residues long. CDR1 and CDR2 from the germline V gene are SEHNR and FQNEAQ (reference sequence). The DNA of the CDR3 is TGTGCCAGCAGCGGGACTAGCGGGACTGTGAACACCGGGGAGCTGTTTTTT. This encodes CASSGTSGTVNTGELFF.

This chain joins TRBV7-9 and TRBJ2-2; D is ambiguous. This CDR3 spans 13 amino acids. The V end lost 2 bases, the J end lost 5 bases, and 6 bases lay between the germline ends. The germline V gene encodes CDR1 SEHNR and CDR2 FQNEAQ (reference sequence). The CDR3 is CASSLIITGELFF. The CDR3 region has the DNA TGTGCCAGCAGCTTAATAATAACCGGGGAGCTGTTTTTT.

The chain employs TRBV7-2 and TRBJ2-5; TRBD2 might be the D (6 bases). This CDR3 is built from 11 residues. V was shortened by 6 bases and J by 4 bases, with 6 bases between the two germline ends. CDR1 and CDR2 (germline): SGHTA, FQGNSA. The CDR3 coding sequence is TGTGCCAGCAGGGGGGGAGAGACCCAGTACTTC. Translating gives CASRGGETQYF. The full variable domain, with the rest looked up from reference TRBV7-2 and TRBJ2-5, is GAGVSQSPSNKVTEKGKDVELRCDPISGHTALYWYRQSLGQGLEFLIYFQGNSAPDKSGLPSDRFSAERTGGSVSTLTIQRTQQEDSAVYLCASRGGETQYFGPGTRLLVL.

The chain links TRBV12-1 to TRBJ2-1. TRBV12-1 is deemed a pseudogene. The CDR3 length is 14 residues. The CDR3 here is CASSFAGPGNEQFF. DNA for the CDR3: TGTGCCAGCAGCTTTGCCGGGCCTGGGAATGAGCAGTTCTTC.

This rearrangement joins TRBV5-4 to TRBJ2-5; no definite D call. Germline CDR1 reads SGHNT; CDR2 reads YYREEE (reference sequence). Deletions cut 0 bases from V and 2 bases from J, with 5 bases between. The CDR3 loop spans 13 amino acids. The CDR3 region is CASSLARQETQYF. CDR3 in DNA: TGTGCCAGCAGCTTGGCTCGGCAAGAGACCCAGTACTTC.

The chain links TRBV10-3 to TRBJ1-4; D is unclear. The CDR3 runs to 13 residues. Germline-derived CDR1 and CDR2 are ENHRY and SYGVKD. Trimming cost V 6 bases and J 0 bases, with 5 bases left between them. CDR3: CAISEATNEKLFF. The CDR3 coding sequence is TGTGCCATCAGCGAGGCAACTAATGAAAAACTGTTTTTT.

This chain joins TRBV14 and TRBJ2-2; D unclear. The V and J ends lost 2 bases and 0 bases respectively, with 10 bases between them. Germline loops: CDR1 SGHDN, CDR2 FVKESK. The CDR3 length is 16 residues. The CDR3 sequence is CASSQRLVTNTGELFF. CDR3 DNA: TGTGCCAGCAGCCAAAGACTGGTAACGAACACCGGGGAGCTGTTTTTT.

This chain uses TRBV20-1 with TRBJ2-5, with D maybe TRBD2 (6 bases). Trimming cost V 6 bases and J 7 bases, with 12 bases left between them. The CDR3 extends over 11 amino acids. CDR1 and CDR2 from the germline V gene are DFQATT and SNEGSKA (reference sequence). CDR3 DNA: TGCAGTGCGGAGGGCTCTCCGACCCAGTACTTC. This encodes CSAEGSPTQYF.

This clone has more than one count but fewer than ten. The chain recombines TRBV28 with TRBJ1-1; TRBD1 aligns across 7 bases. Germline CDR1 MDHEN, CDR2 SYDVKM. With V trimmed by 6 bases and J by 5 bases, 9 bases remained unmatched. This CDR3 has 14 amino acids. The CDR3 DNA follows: TGTGCCAGCAGACTAGTCGACAGGGTTACTGAAGCTTTCTTT. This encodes CASRLVDRVTEAFF.

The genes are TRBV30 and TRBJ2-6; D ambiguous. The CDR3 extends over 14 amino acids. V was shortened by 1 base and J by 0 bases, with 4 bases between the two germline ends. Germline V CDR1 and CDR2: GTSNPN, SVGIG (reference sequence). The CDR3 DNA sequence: TGTGCCTGGAGTGCGGGCTCTGGGGCCAACGTCCTGACTTTC. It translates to CAWSAGSGANVLTF.

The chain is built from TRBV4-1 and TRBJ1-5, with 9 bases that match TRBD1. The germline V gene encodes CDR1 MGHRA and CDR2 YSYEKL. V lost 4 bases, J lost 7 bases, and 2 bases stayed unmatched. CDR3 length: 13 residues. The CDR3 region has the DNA TGCGCCAGCAGCCGAGACAGGGGGCAGCCCCAGCATTTT. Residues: CASSRDRGQPQHF.

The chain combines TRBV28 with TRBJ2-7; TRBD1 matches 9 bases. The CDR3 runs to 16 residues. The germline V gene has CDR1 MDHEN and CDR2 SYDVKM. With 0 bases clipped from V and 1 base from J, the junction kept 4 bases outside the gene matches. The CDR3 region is CASSLWGQGTSYEQYF. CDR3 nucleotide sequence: TGTGCCAGCAGTTTATGGGGACAGGGTACGTCCTACGAGCAGTACTTC.

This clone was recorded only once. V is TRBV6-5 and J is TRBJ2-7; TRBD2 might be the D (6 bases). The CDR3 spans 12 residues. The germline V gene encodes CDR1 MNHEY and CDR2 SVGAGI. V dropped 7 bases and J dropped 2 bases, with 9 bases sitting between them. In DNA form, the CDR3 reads TGTGCCAGCATGCGGGGTCCCTACGAGCAGTACTTC. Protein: CASMRGPYEQYF.

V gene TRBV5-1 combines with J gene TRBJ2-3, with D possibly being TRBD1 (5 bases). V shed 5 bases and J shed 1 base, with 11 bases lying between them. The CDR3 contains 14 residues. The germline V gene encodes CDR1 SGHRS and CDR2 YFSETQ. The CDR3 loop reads CASRPGFRTDTQYF. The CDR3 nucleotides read TGCGCCAGCAGACCAGGGTTTCGCACAGATACGCAGTATTTT.

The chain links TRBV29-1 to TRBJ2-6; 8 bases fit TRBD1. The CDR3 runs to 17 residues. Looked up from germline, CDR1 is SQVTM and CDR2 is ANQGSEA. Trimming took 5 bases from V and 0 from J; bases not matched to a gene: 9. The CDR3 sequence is CSVSLGTGSSGANVLTF. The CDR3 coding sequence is TGCAGCGTTTCCCTTGGGACAGGTAGCTCTGGGGCCAACGTCCTGACTTTC.

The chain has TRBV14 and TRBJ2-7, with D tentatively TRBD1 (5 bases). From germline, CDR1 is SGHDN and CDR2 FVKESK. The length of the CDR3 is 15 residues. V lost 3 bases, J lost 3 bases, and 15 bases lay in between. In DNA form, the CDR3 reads TGTGCCAGCAGCCAGGGCTGGGCAGGGATCTACGAGCAGTACTTC. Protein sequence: CASSQGWAGIYEQYF.

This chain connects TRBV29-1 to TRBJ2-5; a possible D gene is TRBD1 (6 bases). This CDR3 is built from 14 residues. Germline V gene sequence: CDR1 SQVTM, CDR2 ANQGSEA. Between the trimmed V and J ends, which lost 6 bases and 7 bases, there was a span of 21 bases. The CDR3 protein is CSVPLLREGGTQYF. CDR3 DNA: TGCAGCGTACCCCTTTTGAGGGAAGGGGGGACCCAGTACTTC.

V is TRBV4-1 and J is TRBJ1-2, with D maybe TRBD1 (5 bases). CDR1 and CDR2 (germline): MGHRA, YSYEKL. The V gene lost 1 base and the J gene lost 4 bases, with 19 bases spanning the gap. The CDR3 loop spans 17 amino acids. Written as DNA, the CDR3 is TGCGCCAGCAGCCAAGCTTCTGTCGGGCAGGGATTCTATGGCTACACCTTC. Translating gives CASSQASVGQGFYGYTF.